This paragraph reports one TCR beta chain. Germline lookup yields CDR1 SGDLS and CDR2 YYNGEE. V was shortened by 3 bases and J by 2 bases, with 5 bases between the two germline ends. This CDR3 spans 13 amino acids. The data derive from a study of PD-1 blockade in classical Hodgkin lymphoma. All the patients suffered relapse after autologous stem cell transplantation, and brentuximab vedotin exposure differed. Clones were sequenced by immunoSEQ multiplex PCR, and TCRdb holds only the in-frame ones, with some missing. Among 70,000 to 80,000 clones listed, just over 90% were seen once. The clonotype was recovered from a human donor with classical Hodgkin lymphoma. J is TRBJ2-2 and V is TRBV9; no firm D call. The material was peripheral blood mononuclear cells (PBMCs), obtained at baseline. In nucleotides, the CDR3 is TGTGCCAGCAGCGCACTTAACACCGGGGAGCTGTTTTTT. Residues: CASSALNTGELFF.